This T cell receptor (beta chain) appears in the sequencing data of a study of T cell repertoires in cytomegalovirus infection. Study summary: Indications of both CMV infection and matching HLA type were provided by public TCR beta signatures.

J was trimmed by 6 bases and V by 6 bases; bases with no gene match: 10. The CDR3 has 14 residues. CDR1 and CDR2 (germline): DFQATT, SNEGSKA (reference sequence). Study results and limitations: The response measured ex vivo was dominated by TCR beta clonotypes (HLA-C-restricted and CMV-specific).

TCRdb reanalysed the reads using MiXCR and keeps one entry per CDR3 protein. The data show under 250,000 distinct CDR3 sequences, with approximately 7% seen just once and more than 5.5% held by the top ten. This clonotype was seen ten or more times. Its matching antigen is unknown. The TCR comes from a human donor in good health (CMV status not recorded). Some clones in this sample may be carry-over from other donors' samples. Sequenced: PBMCs. The chain recombines TRBV20-1 with TRBJ2-2; 7 bases are a match to TRBD1. CDR3: CSAQTGMVAGELFF. The CDR3 DNA follows: TGCAGTGCCCAGACAGGGATGGTCGCCGGGGAGCTGTTTTTT.